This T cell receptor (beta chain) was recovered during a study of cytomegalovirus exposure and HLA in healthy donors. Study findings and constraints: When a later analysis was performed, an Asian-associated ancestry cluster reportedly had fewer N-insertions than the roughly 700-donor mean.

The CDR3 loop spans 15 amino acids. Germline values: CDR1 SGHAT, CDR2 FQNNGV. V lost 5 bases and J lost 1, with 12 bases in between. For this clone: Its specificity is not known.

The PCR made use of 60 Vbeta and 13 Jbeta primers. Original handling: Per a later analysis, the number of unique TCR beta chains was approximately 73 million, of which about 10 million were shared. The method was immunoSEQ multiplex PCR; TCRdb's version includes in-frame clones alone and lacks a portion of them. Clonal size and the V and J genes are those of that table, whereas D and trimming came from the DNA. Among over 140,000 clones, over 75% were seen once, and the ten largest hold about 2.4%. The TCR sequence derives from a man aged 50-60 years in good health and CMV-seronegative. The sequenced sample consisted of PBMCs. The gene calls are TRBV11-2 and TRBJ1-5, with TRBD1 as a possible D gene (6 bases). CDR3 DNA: TGTGCCAGCAGCGAGGGGGGGGGAAGCAATCAGCCCCAGCATTTT. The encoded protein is CASSEGGGSNQPQHF.